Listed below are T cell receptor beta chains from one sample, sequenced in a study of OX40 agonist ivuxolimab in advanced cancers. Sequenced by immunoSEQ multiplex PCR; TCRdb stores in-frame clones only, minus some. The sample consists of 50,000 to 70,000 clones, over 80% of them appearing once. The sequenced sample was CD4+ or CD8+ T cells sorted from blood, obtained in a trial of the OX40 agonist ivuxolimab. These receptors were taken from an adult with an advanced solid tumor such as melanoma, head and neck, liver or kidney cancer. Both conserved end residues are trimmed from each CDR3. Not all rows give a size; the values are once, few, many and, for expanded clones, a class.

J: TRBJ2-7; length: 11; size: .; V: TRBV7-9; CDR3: ASSSSSPYEQY
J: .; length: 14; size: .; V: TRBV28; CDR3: ASTPLLSASSYEQY
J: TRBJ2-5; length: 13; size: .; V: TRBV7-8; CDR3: ASSLGLAVAGTQY
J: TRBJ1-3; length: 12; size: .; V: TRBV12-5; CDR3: ASGEGSAGNTIY
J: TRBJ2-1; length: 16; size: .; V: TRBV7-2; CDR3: ASSPGRGSGTGHNEQF
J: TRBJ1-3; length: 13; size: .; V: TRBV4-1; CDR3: ASSQVVLFGNTIY
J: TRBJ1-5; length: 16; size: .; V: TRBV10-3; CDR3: AISESPVLRRGYQPQH
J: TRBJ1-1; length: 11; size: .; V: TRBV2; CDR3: ASSDQGNTEAF
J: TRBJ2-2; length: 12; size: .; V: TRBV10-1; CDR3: ASSEHREAGELF
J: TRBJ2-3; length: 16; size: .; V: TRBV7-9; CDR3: ASSLIEGLAGASDTQY
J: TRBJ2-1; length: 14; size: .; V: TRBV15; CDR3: ATSRGEAGGYNEQF
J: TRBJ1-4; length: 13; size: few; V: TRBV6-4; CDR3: ASSERQGKYEKLF
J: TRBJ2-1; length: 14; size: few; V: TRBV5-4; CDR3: ASSLVAGGYYNEQF
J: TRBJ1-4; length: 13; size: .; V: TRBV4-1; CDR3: ASSQDPRYNEKLF
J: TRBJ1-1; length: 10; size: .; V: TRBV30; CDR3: AWVGGGTEAF
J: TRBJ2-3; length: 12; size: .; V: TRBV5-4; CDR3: ASSVRGGTDTQY
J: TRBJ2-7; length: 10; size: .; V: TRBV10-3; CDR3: ASRGQVNEQY
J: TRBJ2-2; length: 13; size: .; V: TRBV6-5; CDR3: ASSHTGGWTGELF
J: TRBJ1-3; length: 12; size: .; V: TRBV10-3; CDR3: AINEENSGNTIY
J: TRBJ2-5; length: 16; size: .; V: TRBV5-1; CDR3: ASSLGGTSGIRQETQY
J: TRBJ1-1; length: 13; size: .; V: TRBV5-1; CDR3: ASSLVQGGGTEAF
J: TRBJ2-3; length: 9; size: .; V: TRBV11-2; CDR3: ASTQGDTQY
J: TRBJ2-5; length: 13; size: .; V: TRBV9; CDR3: ASSPRLALAGDQY
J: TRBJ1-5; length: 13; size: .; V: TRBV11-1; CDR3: ASSLDNHSNQPQH
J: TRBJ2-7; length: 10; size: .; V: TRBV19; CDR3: ASTGGRNEQY
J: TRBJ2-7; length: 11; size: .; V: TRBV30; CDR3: AWSGQGALEQY
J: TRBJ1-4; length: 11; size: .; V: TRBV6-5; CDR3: ASGFPWAEKLF
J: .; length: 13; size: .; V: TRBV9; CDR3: ASSVGQDRYYEQY
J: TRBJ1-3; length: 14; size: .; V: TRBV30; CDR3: AWNPGRVRGGNTIY
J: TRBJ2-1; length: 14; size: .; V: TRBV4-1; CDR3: ASSQSGHRGRDEQF
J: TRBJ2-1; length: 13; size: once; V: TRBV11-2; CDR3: ASRAPGPRYNEQF
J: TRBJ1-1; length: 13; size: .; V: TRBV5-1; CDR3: ASSLDAGGGREAF
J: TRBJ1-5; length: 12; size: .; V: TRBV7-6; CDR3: ASSLQFSNQPQH
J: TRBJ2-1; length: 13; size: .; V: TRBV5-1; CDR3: ASSQLGLAYNEQF
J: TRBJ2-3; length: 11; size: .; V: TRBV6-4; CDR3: ASSDSGTGTQY
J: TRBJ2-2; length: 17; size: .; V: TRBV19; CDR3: ASSGGNIAGGPGTGELF
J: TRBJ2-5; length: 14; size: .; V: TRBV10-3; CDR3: AISELGQGARETQY
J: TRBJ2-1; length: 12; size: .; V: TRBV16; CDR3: ASSQFRAIWWQF
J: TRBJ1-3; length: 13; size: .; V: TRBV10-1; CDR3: ASSPRGSYGNTIY
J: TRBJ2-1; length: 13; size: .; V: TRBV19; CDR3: ASSRLAGGLGEQF
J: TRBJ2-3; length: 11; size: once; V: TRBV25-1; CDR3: ASSEENGSAQY
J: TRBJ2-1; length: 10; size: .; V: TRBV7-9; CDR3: ASSLVTNEQF
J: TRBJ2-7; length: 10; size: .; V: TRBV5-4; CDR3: ASSLGGPEQY
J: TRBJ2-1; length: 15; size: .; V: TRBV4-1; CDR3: ASSQVVGRRGDNEQF
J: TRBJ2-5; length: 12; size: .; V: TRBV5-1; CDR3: ASSLGVQIETQY
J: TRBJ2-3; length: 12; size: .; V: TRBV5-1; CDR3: ASSFRVLLDTQY